The present entry profiles one TCR beta chain with its context. Its cognate antigen is unknown. This sample is part of a study of T cell repertoires in aging, cancer and after chemotherapy. Background on the study: About 9 million TCR reads were in the whole dataset.

Rearranged V-D-J TRB sequences were amplified with a mixed TRB-A/B primer pool. One entry per CDR3 protein results from TCRdb running MiXCR on the multiplex PCR reads. The sample carries several thousand distinct CDR3 sequences, 35% to 50% recorded once. Findings and limits, study-wide: Loss of evenness, beyond lost richness, contributed to age-related TCR diversity decline in cancer patients. Untreated cancer patients had significantly lower blood TCR diversity than age-matched healthy donors.

The template was genomic DNA from peripheral blood, not RNA. The receptor comes from a human donor with a blood cancer. The material sequenced was blood.

CDR3 DNA: TGCAGTGCTAGTCCTAGCGGGGGGCGCACAGATACGCAGTATTTT. Encoded protein: CSASPSGGRTDTQYF. The chain has TRBV20-1 and TRBJ2-3; 11 bases are shared with TRBD2. The V and J ends lost 3 bases and 1 base, in that order; junction bases with no gene match: 3. Germline V lookup: CDR1 DFQATT, CDR2 SNEGSKA (reference sequence). The CDR3 contains 15 residues.